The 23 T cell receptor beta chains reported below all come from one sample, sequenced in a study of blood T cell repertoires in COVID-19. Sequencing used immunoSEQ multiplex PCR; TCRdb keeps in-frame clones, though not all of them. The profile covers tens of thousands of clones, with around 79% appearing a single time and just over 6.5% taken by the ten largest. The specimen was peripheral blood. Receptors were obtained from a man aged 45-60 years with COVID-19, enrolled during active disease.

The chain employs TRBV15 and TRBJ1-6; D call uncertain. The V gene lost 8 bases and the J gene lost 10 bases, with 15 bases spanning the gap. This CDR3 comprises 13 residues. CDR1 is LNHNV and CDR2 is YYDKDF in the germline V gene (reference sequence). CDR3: CATCRAGGSPLHF. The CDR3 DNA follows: TGTGCCACCTGTCGTGCGGGAGGATCACCCCTCCACTTT.

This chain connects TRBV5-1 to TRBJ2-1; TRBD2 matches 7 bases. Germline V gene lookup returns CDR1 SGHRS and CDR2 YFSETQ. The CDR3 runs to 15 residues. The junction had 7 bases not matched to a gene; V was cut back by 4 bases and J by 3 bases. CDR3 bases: TGCGCCAGCAGCCTTAGCGGGCTAGACTACAATGAGCAGTTCTTC. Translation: CASSLSGLDYNEQFF. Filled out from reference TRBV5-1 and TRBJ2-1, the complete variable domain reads KAGVTQTPRYLIKTRGQQVTLSCSPISGHRSVSWYQQTPGQGLQFLFEYFSETQRNKGNFPGRFSGRQFSNSRSEMNVSTLELGDSALYLCASSLSGLDYNEQFFGPGTRLTVL.

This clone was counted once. The CDR3 loop is CASSLTGRETQYF. DNA for the CDR3: TGTGCCAGCAGTTTAACAGGGAGAGAGACCCAGTACTTC. The chain employs TRBV12-3 or TRBV12-4 and TRBJ2-5, with D perhaps matching TRBD1 (6 bases). V gave up 2 bases and J gave up 4 bases, with 8 bases separating them. This CDR3 is built from 13 residues.

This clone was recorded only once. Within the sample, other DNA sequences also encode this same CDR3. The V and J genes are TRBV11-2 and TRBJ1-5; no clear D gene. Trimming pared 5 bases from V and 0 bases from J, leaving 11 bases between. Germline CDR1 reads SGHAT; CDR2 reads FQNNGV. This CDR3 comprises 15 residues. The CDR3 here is CASSPNRGSNQPQHF. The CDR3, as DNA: TGTGCCAGCAGCCCAAATCGGGGTAGCAATCAGCCCCAGCATTTT.

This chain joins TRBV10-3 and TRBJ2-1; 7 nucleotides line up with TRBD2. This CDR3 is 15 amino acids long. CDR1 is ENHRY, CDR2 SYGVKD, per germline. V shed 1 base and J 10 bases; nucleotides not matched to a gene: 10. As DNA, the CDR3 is TGTGCCATCAGTGAGTTTGCGGGAGACCGTGGCGAGCAGTTCTTC. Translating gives CAISEFAGDRGEQFF.

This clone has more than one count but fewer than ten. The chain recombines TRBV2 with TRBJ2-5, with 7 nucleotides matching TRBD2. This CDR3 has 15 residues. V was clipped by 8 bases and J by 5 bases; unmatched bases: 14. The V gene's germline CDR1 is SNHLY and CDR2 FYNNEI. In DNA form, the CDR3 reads TGTGCCAGCGGAAACCCCGGGACTACGAAGGAGACCCAGTACTTC. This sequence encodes CASGNPGTTKETQYF. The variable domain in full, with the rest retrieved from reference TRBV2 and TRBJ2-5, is EPEVTQTPSHQVTQMGQEVILRCVPISNHLYFYWYRQILGQKVEFLVSFYNNEISEKSEIFDDQFSVERPDGSNFTLKIRSTKLEDSAMYFCASGNPGTTKETQYFGPGTRLLVL.

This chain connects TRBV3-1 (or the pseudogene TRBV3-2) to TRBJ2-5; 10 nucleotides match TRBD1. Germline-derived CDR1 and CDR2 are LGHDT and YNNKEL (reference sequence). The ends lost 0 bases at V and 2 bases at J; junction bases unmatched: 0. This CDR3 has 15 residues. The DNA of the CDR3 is TGTGCCAGCAGCCAAGAGGACAGGGGGCAAGAGACCCAGTACTTC. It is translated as CASSQEDRGQETQYF.

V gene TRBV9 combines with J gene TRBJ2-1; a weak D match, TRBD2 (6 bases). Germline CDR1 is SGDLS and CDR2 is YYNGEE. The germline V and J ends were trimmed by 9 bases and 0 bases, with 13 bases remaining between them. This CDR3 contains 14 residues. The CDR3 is CATSPGDSYNEQFF. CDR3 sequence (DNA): TGTGCCACCAGTCCGGGGGACTCCTACAATGAGCAGTTCTTC.

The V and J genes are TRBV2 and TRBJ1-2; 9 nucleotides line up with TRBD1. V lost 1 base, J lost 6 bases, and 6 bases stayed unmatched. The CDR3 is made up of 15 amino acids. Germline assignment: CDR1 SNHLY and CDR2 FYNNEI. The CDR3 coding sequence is TGTGCCAGCAGTGAAGGAAACAGGGGGCTCGATGGCTACACCTTC. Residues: CASSEGNRGLDGYTF.

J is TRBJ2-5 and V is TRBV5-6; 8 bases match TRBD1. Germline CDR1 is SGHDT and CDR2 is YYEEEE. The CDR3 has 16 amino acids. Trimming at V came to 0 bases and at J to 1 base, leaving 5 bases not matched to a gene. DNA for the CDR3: TGTGCCAGCAGCTTGGGGACAGGGCTCGGCCAAGAGACCCAGTACTTC. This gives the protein CASSLGTGLGQETQYF.

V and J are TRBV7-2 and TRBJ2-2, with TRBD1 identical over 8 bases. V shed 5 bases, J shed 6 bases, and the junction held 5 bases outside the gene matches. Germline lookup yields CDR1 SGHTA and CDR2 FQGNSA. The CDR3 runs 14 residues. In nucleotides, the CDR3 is TGTGCCAGCAGCGCGGACAGGGTGGCCGGGGAGCTGTTTTTT. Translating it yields CASSADRVAGELFF.

DNA of the CDR3: TGTGCCAGCAGTGAAGGCGTACAGGCCAATCAGCCCCAGCATTTT. Translated: CASSEGVQANQPQHF. The genes are TRBV6-1 and TRBJ1-5; possible D gene TRBD1, 5 bases. The germline V gene encodes CDR1 MNHNS and CDR2 SASEGT. The CDR3 consists of 15 residues. V was trimmed by 1 base and J by 3 bases, leaving 10 bases between them.

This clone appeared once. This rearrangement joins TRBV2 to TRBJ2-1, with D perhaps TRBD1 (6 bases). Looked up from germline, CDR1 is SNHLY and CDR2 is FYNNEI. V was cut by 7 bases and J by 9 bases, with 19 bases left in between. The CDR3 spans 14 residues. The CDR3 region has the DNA TGTGCCAGCAATTTGAGGGGGTTGGTAGGTGAGCAGTTCTTC. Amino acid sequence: CASNLRGLVGEQFF.

CDR3 in DNA: TGCGCCAGCGGGCCCTCGGCCGGCCCCCTAGAAAAACTGTTTTTT. Translated: CASGPSAGPLEKLFF. The V gene is TRBV5-1, the J gene TRBJ1-4; the D is unclear. The CDR3 extends over 15 amino acids. V lost 7 bases, J lost 8 bases, and 21 bases lay in between. Germline-derived CDR1 and CDR2 are SGHRS and YFSETQ.

The CDR3 bases are TGTGCCAGCAGCTTGACAGGGGACTATGGCTACACCTTC. Translation: CASSLTGDYGYTF. The chain is built from TRBV7-3 and TRBJ1-2, with 8 bases matching TRBD1. Trimming cost V 3 bases and J 3 bases; bases outside gene matches: 0. This CDR3 region has 13 residues. CDR1 and CDR2 (germline): SGHTA, FQGTGA.

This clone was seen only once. The CDR3 DNA sequence: TGTGCCAGCAGCCAAGCCCCGGACACCGGGGAGCTGTTTTTT. This sequence encodes CASSQAPDTGELFF. This chain joins TRBV3-1 (or the pseudogene TRBV3-2) and TRBJ2-2; D gene uncertain. The V and J ends lost 1 base and 3 bases respectively, with 6 bases between them. The CDR3 has 14 amino acids. The V gene's germline CDR1 is LGHDT and CDR2 YNNKEL (reference sequence).

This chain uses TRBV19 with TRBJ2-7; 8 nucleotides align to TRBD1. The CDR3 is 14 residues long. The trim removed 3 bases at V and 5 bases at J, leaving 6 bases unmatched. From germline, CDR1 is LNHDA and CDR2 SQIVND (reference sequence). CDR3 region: CASSIARGPDEQYF. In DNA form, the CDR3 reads TGTGCCAGTAGTATTGCCAGGGGGCCGGACGAGCAGTACTTC.

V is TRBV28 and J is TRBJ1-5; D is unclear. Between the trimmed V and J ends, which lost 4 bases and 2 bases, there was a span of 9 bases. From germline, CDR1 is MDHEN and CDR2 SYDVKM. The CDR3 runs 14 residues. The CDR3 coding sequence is TGTGCCAGCAGTTCTCCCAGCGGCAATCAGCCCCAGCATTTT. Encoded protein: CASSSPSGNQPQHF.

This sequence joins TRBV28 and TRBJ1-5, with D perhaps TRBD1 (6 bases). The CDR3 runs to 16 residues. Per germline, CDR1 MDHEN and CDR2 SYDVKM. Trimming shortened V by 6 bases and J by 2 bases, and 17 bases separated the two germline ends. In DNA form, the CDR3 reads TGTGCCAGCAGGCTCGTGTATAGACAGGGCAATCAGCCCCAGCATTTT. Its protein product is CASRLVYRQGNQPQHF.

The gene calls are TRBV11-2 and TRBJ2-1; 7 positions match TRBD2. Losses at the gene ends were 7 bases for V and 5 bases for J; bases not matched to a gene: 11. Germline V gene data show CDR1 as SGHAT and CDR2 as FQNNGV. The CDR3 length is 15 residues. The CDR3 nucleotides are TGTGCCAGCATGGGCGGGAGTAGGGTCAACAATGAGCAGTTCTTC. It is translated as CASMGGSRVNNEQFF.

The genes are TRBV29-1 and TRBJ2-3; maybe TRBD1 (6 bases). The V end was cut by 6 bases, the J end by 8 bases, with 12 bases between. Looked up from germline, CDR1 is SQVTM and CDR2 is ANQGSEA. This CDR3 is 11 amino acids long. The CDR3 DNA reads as TGCAGCGTCACGGACAGCTCTACGCAGTATTTT. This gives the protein CSVTDSSTQYF.

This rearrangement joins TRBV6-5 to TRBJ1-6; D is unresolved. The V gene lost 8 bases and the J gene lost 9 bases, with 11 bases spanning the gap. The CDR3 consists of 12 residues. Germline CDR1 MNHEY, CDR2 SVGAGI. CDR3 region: CASLNPGSPLHF. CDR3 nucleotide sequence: TGTGCCAGCCTCAACCCGGGTTCACCCCTCCACTTT.

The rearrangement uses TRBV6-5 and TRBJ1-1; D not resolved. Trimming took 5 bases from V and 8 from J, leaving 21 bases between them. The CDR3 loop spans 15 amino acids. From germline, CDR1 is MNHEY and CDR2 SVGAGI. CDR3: CASSPRGSIFPEAFF. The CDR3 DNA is TGTGCCAGCAGTCCTCGAGGTAGTATCTTCCCCGAAGCTTTCTTT.